A selection of T cell receptor beta chains follows, all from one sample in a study of control samples from healthy donors and cancer patients. The table came from immunoSEQ multiplex PCR; TCRdb's copy has only in-frame clones and leaves some out. The data contain about 160,000 clones, about 94% of them singletons. Sequencing was done on a sample of PBMCs. These receptors all stem from a man aged 55 to 69 with colorectal cancer. CDR3s include the opening cysteine and the closing phenylalanine or tryptophan. Fields, in order: CDR3 DNA, CDR3 protein, V gene, clone size, D gene, J gene. The D gene is left open where the match is weak. Size values are once, few and many counts, or a class for expanded clones, and some rows have none.

CDR3nt: TGCGCCAGCAGCCAAGATGGAGGGGGACAGGGGACCTACGAGCAGTACTTC; CDR3aa: CASSQDGGGQGTYEQYF; v_gene: TRBV4-3; abundance: .; d_gene: TRBD1; j_gene: TRBJ2-7
CDR3nt: TGTGCCAGCAGTGGCGACACCCTTCCGGGAGAAAAAAACATTCAGTACTTC; CDR3aa: CASSGDTLPGEKNIQYF; v_gene: TRBV2; abundance: .; d_gene: .; j_gene: TRBJ2-4
CDR3nt: TGTGCCATCCACGCCGGCGGGACAGGGAGATCCGAGCAGTACTTC; CDR3aa: CAIHAGGTGRSEQYF; v_gene: TRBV10-3; abundance: .; d_gene: TRBD1; j_gene: TRBJ2-7
CDR3nt: TGTGCCAGTAGTGGTCGCAAGGGGGCCTACGAGCAGTACTTC; CDR3aa: CASSGRKGAYEQYF; v_gene: TRBV19; abundance: .; d_gene: .; j_gene: TRBJ2-7
CDR3nt: TGTGCCAGCAGCTTGGCTCGGGTAAGGACTGAAGCTTTCTTT; CDR3aa: CASSLARVRTEAFF; v_gene: TRBV5-8; abundance: once; d_gene: .; j_gene: TRBJ1-1
CDR3nt: TGCGCCAGCAGCCAAACCTCGACAGTTACAGATACGCAGTATTTT; CDR3aa: CASSQTSTVTDTQYF; v_gene: TRBV4-3; abundance: .; d_gene: .; j_gene: TRBJ2-3
CDR3nt: TGTGCCAGCAGCCGGGACCGGGACAGGGCGACAGATACGCAGTATTTT; CDR3aa: CASSRDRDRATDTQYF; v_gene: TRBV7-9; abundance: .; d_gene: TRBD1; j_gene: TRBJ2-3
CDR3nt: TGTGCCAGCAGCCAAGGTTGGACTAGCGGGGAGACCCAGTACTTC; CDR3aa: CASSQGWTSGETQYF; v_gene: TRBV3-1/TRBV3-2; abundance: .; d_gene: TRBD2; j_gene: TRBJ2-5
CDR3nt: TGTGCCAGCAGTTACGCTACGTTAGAGTATGGCTACACCTTC; CDR3aa: CASSYATLEYGYTF; v_gene: TRBV6-5; abundance: .; d_gene: .; j_gene: TRBJ1-2
CDR3nt: TGCGCCAGCAGTCAATCTATTTGCGAGGGAGGCTCACCCCTCCACTTT; CDR3aa: CASSQSICEGGSPLHF; v_gene: TRBV23-1; abundance: .; d_gene: .; j_gene: TRBJ1-6
CDR3nt: TGTGCCAGCAGCTTAGAGGGACAGGGGATTAGCAATCAGCCCCAGCATTTT; CDR3aa: CASSLEGQGISNQPQHF; v_gene: TRBV7-8; abundance: .; d_gene: TRBD1; j_gene: TRBJ1-5
CDR3nt: TGTGCCAGCATGCCCAGGGGAAGCTCCTACGAGCAGTACTTC; CDR3aa: CASMPRGSSYEQYF; v_gene: TRBV2; abundance: .; d_gene: .; j_gene: TRBJ2-7
CDR3nt: TGTGCCTGGAGAGGGACTTTCCGTGAAGCTTTCTTT; CDR3aa: CAWRGTFREAFF; v_gene: TRBV30; abundance: .; d_gene: .; j_gene: TRBJ1-1
CDR3nt: TGTGCCAGCAGCCCCTTTTCGAGGACGAGGGGTTCACCCCTCCACTTT; CDR3aa: CASSPFSRTRGSPLHF; v_gene: TRBV3-1/TRBV3-2; abundance: .; d_gene: .; j_gene: TRBJ1-6
CDR3nt: TGTGCCAGCAGTGAAAGTGGGGACCCCGGCTCCTATAATTCACCCCTCCACTTT; CDR3aa: CASSESGDPGSYNSPLHF; v_gene: TRBV6-4; abundance: .; d_gene: .; j_gene: TRBJ1-6
CDR3nt: TGCGCCAGCAGCGCCCAGGGGGCGACTAGCGGGGGGGCACATACGCAGTATTTT; CDR3aa: CASSAQGATSGGAHTQYF; v_gene: TRBV4-3; abundance: .; d_gene: TRBD2; j_gene: TRBJ2-3
CDR3nt: TGTGCCAGCAGCTTATCAGGGCCCAATCAGCCCCAGCATTTT; CDR3aa: CASSLSGPNQPQHF; v_gene: TRBV7-2; abundance: .; d_gene: .; j_gene: TRBJ1-5
CDR3nt: TGTGCCAGCAGCTTCTCGGGTTCGGGTACGCAGTACTTC; CDR3aa: CASSFSGSGTQYF; v_gene: TRBV14; abundance: .; d_gene: .; j_gene: TRBJ2-7
CDR3nt: TGTGCCAGCAGCGTAGGGTCAGGGCCGAACACTGAAGCTTTCTTT; CDR3aa: CASSVGSGPNTEAFF; v_gene: TRBV9; abundance: .; d_gene: .; j_gene: TRBJ1-1
CDR3nt: TGTGCCAGCAGCTTAGCAAGAAACACCGGGGAGCTGTTTTTT; CDR3aa: CASSLARNTGELFF; v_gene: TRBV7-8; abundance: once; d_gene: .; j_gene: TRBJ2-2
CDR3nt: TGTGCCAGCAGCCAACCGAATACTGAAGCTTTCTTT; CDR3aa: CASSQPNTEAFF; v_gene: TRBV7-9; abundance: .; d_gene: .; j_gene: TRBJ1-1
CDR3nt: TGTGCCAGCAGTCGAGCGGGGAGAAGCTACGAGCAGTACTTC; CDR3aa: CASSRAGRSYEQYF; v_gene: TRBV27; abundance: .; d_gene: TRBD2; j_gene: TRBJ2-7
CDR3nt: TGTGCCAGCAGCCCCACGAGACAGGGGGGGTATGAGCAGTTCTTC; CDR3aa: CASSPTRQGGYEQFF; v_gene: TRBV7-8; abundance: .; d_gene: TRBD1; j_gene: TRBJ2-1
CDR3nt: TGCGCCAGCAGCTTGGCTGGGGAAATGGTCGACGAGCAGTACTTC; CDR3aa: CASSLAGEMVDEQYF; v_gene: TRBV5-1; abundance: .; d_gene: .; j_gene: TRBJ2-7